This T cell receptor beta chain originates from a study of shared clonotypes between healthy human individuals (dated by TCRdb to the early 2020s). For the wider study: The cohort included a few men and a couple of women between 18 and 49 years of age. For each donor, three plates each were used for CD4 naive and CD4 memory, two plates were used for CD8 naive, and one plate was used for CD8 memory. To estimate repertoire size and how much clonotype sharing occurs between individuals, the study deeply sequenced the blood TCR repertoires of five or six healthy adults. To increase sequencing depth and limit assay-specific biases, TCR repertoire library preparation and sequencing were carried out by different laboratories using diverse techniques. Per donor, leukapheresis produced somewhere between about 0.94 and 10 billion PBMCs.

Using the deep immunoSEQ assay, multiplex PCR amplified TCR CDR3 regions from genomic DNA. Extracted genomic DNA from each cell subset was distributed evenly across all wells of several immunoSEQ 96-well plates, and each plate was treated as a replicate. Each replicate PCR for sorted subsets received about 200 ng genomic DNA, equal to roughly 30,000 T cell genomes. Purified libraries were quantified with a Qubit 3.0 fluorometer, sized on a Bioanalyzer 2100, and re-quantified with the KAPA Library Quantification kit. Every immunoSEQ 96-well plate was sequenced on a dedicated single-read 150-cycle Illumina NextSeq 550 flow cell. As for the authors' bioinformatics: Because the immunoSEQ output held only junctional sequences and lacked quality scores, the filtering could not match the filtering applied to full-length reads. To assign V/J genes and CDR3, sequences were annotated using PyIR, a Python wrapper for IgBLAST v1.9, with IMGT germline references. Reads were filtered out if the reads had weak V/J assignments (E-value above 1e-6), no CDR3, stop codons, out-of-frame junctions, or ambiguous translated residues. V3J clonotypes were defined as sequences sharing an identical inferred V gene, J gene, and CDR3 amino acid sequence. Percentage overlap between repertoires was calculated by dividing the number of shared unique clonotypes by the size of the smaller repertoire. Repertoire richness was assessed with RTK rarefaction, the Chao1 estimator, and Recon v2.1 estimates of unobserved clonotypes. For all TCRbeta clonotypes obtained by the gDNA method from a few donors, generation probabilities were computed with OLGA. TCRdb carries this immuneACCESS record with in-frame sequences only. Its versions omit some clonotypes, under half of them owing to an unresolved V gene in the studies checked, with the rest unexplained. The V and J calls and clone size were taken over from that table, and D and trimming were inferred from the DNA. The sample yields about 650,000 clones; roughly 95% were counted once. The ten biggest clones cover 0.085% to 0.11% of the sample.

The CDR3 starts with the cysteine, ends with the phenylalanine, and has 12 residues. Left in the record is the CDR3 DNA by itself, 36 bases read in frame from the first base. V gives up 2 bases and J gives up 6 bases, and the segment between their germline ends measures 4 bases. CDR1 MNHEY and CDR2 SVGAGI are derived from the germline V gene. Study-wide conclusions, independent of this receptor: Based on pairwise subsampling, the degree of clonotype sharing among donors was expected to be affected by sequencing depth. Around 5.4% of naive CD4, 3.5% of naive CD8, 2.3% of memory CD4, and 0.35% to 0.5% of memory CD8 clonotypes were shared across several donors. Naive subsets generally had larger estimated clonotype richness than memory subsets. Because the study included only a small number of donors, the genetic and exposure-history diversity represented was limited. Sampling was limited to blood, and TCR repertoires in tissue likely differ from TCR repertoires in blood. Even with the large sequencing depth, rarefaction of the sorted-subset datasets indicated that sequencing was incomplete. Higher generation probabilities were observed for clonotypes shared by all four sorted-subset donors than for non-shared clonotypes.

CD8 naive samples were CD45RO-negative cells positively selected for CCR7, giving a CD45RA+CCR7+ population that excluded TemRA cells. The donors were healthy, HIV-negative adults with no recently reported acute infections or vaccinations. Every donor was a Caucasian adult residing in Nashville, Tennessee, USA. After blood collection by leukapheresis, PBMCs were isolated using Ficoll-Histopaque density gradient centrifugation and then cryopreserved in the vapor phase of liquid nitrogen. Purity and quantity of every magnetically sorted T cell population were checked by analytical flow cytometry. Genomic DNA was isolated from each sorted fraction and quantified by UV absorbance on a Nanodrop 2000c. In this sample, this clone turned up once. Its antigen target is currently unknown. The sample holds no much larger clone one base away, and base qualities are not on file.

The rearranged segments are TRBV6-5 and TRBJ2-2, with no confidently assigned D gene. This sequence was found in a young woman in good health. Specimen: naive CD8+ T cells sorted from blood. The cell subset or site tag for this specimen amounts to: CD45RA+CCR7+. The CDR3 loop reads CASSYAAGELFF. The sequenced DNA is TGTGCCAGCAGTTACGCGGCCGGGGAGCTGTTTTTT.